The 13 T cell receptor beta chains given below trace back to one sample, sequenced in a study of T cells in Graves' hyperthyroidism and ophthalmopathy. Amplified regions were TCR beta CDR3 sequences from RNA transcripts. HTBI primers drove first-round RT-PCR of the TCR CDR3. TCRdb re-called the multiplex PCR reads through MiXCR, storing one row per CDR3 protein. The sample shows under 350,000 distinct CDR3 sequences, roughly 15% of them seen only once. Sequencing used blood. These receptor sequences come from a middle-aged woman with Graves' hyperthyroidism.

In its sample, this clonotype was seen many times. The chain carries TRBV24-1 and TRBJ1-4; TRBD1 matches at 9 bases. The CDR3 covers 16 residues. CDR1 is KGHDR and CDR2 is SFDVKD in the germline V gene. V lost 2 bases, J lost 6 bases, and 6 bases stayed unmatched. CDR3 DNA: TGTGCCACCAGTGATTCGGACAGGGGAGGACATGAAAAACTGTTTTTT. Its translation is CATSDSDRGGHEKLFF.

The genes are TRBV2 and TRBJ1-5; maybe TRBD1 (6 bases). CDR1 is SNHLY, CDR2 FYNNEI, per germline. Trimming removed 6 bases at V and 0 bases at J, with 12 bases between. CDR3 length equals 15 residues. DNA of the CDR3: TGTGCCAGCAGAGCCGGACAGAATAGCAATCAGCCCCAGCATTTT. Translated: CASRAGQNSNQPQHF.

The V call is TRBV7-2, the J call TRBJ2-1; 9 nucleotides align to TRBD1. The V segment lost 5 bases and the J segment 4 bases; nucleotides outside the gene matches: 9. Germline V gives CDR1 SGHTA, CDR2 FQGNSA. The CDR3 runs 16 residues. The DNA of the CDR3 is TGTGCCAGCAGCAGAGGACAGGGGCGGATGTACAATGAGCAGTTCTTC. It codes for CASSRGQGRMYNEQFF.

This clonotype occurred once. It may be a read error: a sequence one base away is much more abundant. This chain links TRBV7-8 with TRBJ2-7; 8 nucleotides agree with TRBD1. CDR1 and CDR2 (germline): SGHVS, FQNEAQ. This CDR3 is built from 15 residues. V was pared by 5 bases and J by 6 bases, with 12 bases of the junction left unmatched. CDR3 coding DNA: TGTGCCAGCAGCCTAGGGGGCAGGGGGCGAGGCGAGCAGTACTTC. It translates to CASSLGGRGRGEQYF.

This clonotype has a count of ten or more. The chain combines TRBV6-1 with TRBJ1-2, with 8 bases lining up with TRBD1. V dropped 5 bases and J dropped 4; count of bases not matched to a gene: 9. Germline lookup yields CDR1 MNHNS and CDR2 SASEGT. The CDR3 runs 15 residues. The CDR3 DNA reads as TGTGCCAGCAGTTCAAAAGGGACAGGCGTCTATGGCTACACCTTC. This sequence encodes CASSSKGTGVYGYTF.

This clonotype was picked up many times. The genes are TRBV6-1 and TRBJ1-2; the D is unclear. Germline loops: CDR1 MNHNS, CDR2 SASEGT. CDR3 length equals 13 residues. The V end lost 7 bases, the J end lost 1 base, and 10 bases lay between the germline ends. CDR3 sequence: CASMVENNYGYTF. The CDR3 DNA sequence: TGTGCCAGCATGGTTGAGAATAACTATGGCTACACCTTC.

This clonotype was counted ten times or more. The chain recombines TRBV20-1 with TRBJ1-2, with 9 nucleotides matching TRBD1. From germline, CDR1 is DFQATT and CDR2 SNEGSKA (reference sequence). This CDR3 comprises 13 residues. V shed 3 bases and J 7 bases; nucleotides not matched to a gene: 6. This CDR3 is CSASLQGAVGYTF. The CDR3 DNA reads as TGCAGTGCTAGTTTACAGGGGGCGGTTGGCTACACCTTC.

This clonotype has at least ten counts. The V and J genes are TRBV2 and TRBJ2-5; D is possibly TRBD1 (5 bases). This CDR3 spans 14 amino acids. V shed 5 bases and J shed 5 bases, with 15 bases lying between them. CDR1 and CDR2 (germline): SNHLY, FYNNEI. This chain's CDR3 is CASSLNRRPETQYF. DNA for the CDR3: TGTGCCAGCAGTCTGAACAGGCGCCCGGAGACCCAGTACTTC.

This clonotype was counted ten times or more. This rearrangement joins TRBV20-1 to TRBJ2-1, with D perhaps matching TRBD1 (6 bases). V was clipped by 1 base and J by 12 bases, with 22 bases between them. The CDR3 is made up of 15 amino acids. Germline CDR1 is DFQATT and CDR2 is SNEGSKA (reference sequence). CDR3 DNA: TGCAGTGCTAGAGCCTTCTTGGGGGCCGGAGGCGGGCAGTTCTTC. This gives the protein CSARAFLGAGGGQFF.

The chain uses TRBV27 and TRBJ1-6; 7 bases map to TRBD1. Germline trimming cut 5 bases from V and 9 bases from J; bases unmatched to any gene: 7. The V gene's germline CDR1 is MNHEY and CDR2 SMNVEV (reference sequence). This CDR3 has 14 amino acids. The CDR3 loop is CASSTNTGVSPLHF. The CDR3 nucleotides are TGTGCCAGCAGTACGAACACAGGGGTTTCACCCCTCCACTTT.

The table lists this clonotype with a count of one. The chain has TRBV24-1 and TRBJ2-1, with TRBD1 matching 9 bases. CDR1 is KGHDR and CDR2 is SFDVKD in the germline V gene. The CDR3 covers 13 residues. J gave up 6 bases and V 9 bases, and 5 bases lay outside the gene matches. CDR3: CATLGTGTNEQFF. The CDR3 region has the DNA TGTGCCACCCTTGGGACAGGGACCAATGAGCAGTTCTTC.

This clonotype was recorded many times. V gene TRBV27 combines with J gene TRBJ2-1, with a weak D call TRBD2 (5 bases). This CDR3 spans 16 amino acids. From germline, CDR1 is MNHEY and CDR2 SMNVEV (reference sequence). V dropped 2 bases and J dropped 0 bases, with 11 bases sitting between them. CDR3 protein: CASSLERRGSYNEQFF. Here the CDR3 DNA reads TGTGCCAGCAGTTTAGAGCGGAGAGGCTCCTACAATGAGCAGTTCTTC.

This clonotype has a count of ten or more. V is TRBV20-1 and J is TRBJ2-5; D unresolved. This CDR3 is 13 amino acids long. Germline values: CDR1 DFQATT, CDR2 SNEGSKA (reference sequence). V lost 3 bases to trimming and J lost 5 bases, with 13 bases between them. CDR3 amino acids: CSASDTFMETQYF. CDR3 in DNA: TGCAGTGCTAGTGACACATTTATGGAGACCCAGTACTTC.